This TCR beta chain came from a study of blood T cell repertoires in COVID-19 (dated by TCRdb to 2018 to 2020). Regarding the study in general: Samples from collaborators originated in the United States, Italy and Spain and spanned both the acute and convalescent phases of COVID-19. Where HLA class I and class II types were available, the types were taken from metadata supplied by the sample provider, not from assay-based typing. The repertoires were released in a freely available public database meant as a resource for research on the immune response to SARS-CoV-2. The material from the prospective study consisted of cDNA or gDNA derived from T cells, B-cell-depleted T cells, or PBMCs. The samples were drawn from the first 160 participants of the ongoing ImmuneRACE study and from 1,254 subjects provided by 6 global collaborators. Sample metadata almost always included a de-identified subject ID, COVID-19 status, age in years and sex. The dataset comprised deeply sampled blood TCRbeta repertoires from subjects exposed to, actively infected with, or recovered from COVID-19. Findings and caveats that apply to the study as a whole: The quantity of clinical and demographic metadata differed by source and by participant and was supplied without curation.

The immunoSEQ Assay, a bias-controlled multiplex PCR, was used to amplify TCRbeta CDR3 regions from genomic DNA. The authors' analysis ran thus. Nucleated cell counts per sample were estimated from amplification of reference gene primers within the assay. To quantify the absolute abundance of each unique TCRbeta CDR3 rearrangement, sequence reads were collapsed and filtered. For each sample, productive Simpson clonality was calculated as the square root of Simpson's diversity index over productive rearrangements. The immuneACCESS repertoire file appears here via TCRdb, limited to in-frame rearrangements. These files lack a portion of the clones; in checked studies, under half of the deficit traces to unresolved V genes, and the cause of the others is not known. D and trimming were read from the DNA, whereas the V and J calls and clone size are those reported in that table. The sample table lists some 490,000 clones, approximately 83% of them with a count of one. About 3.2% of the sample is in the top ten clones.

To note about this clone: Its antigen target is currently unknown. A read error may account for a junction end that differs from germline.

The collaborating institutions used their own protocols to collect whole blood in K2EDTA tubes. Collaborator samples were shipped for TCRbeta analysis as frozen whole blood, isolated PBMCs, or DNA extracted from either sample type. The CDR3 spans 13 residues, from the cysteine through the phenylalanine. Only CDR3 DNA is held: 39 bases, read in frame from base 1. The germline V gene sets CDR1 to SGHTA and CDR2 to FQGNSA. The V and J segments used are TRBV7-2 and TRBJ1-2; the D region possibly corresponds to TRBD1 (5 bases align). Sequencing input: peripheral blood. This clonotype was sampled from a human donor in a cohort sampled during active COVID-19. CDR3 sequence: CASSLDSNYGYTF. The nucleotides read TGTGCCAGCAGCCTCGACAGTAACTATGGGTACACCTTC. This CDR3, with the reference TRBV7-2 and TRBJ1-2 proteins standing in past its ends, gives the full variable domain GAGVSQSPSNKVTEKGKDVELRCDPISGHTALYWYRQSLGQGLEFLIYFQGNSAPDKSGLPSDRFSAERTGGSVSTLTIQRTQQEDSAVYLCASSLDSNYGYTFGSGTRLTVV.